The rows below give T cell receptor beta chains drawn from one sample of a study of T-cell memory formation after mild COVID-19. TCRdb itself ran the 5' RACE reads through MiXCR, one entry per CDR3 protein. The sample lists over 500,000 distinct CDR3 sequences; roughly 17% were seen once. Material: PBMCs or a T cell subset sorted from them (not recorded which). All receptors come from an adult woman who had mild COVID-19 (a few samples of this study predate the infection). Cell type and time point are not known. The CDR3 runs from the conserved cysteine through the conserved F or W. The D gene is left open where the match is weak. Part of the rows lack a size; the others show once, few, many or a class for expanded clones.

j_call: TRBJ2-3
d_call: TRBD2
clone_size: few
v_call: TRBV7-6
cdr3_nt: TGTGCCAGCAGCTTACTAGCGGGAGGGCGGGACGCAGATACGCAGTATTTT
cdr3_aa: CASSLLAGGRDADTQYF

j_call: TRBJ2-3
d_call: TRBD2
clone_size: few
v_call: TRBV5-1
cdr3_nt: TGCGCCAGCAGCTTACTCGGGACTAGCGGGGCCAACGCAGATACGCAGTATTTT
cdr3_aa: CASSLLGTSGANADTQYF

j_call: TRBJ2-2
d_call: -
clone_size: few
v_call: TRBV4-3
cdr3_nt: TGCGCCAGCAGAATTGGGGTGAACACCGGGGAGCTGTTTTTT
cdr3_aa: CASRIGVNTGELFF

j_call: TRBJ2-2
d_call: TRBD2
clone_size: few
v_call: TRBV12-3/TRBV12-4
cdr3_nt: TGTGCCAGCAGTTCCCTAGCGGGGCCCACCGGGGAGCTGTTTTTT
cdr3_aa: CASSSLAGPTGELFF

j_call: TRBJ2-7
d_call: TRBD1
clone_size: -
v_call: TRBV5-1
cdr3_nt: TGCGCCAGCAGCTCTTCGCGCGGCCAAAGGAGACAGGGGGCGCTGAACGAGCAGTACTTC
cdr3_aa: CASSSSRGQRRQGALNEQYF

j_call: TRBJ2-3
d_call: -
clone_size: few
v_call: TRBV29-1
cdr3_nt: TGCAGCGCCTTACACGGGACTCAGCTTAGGGGGAGGTATTTT
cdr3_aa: CSALHGTQLRGRYF

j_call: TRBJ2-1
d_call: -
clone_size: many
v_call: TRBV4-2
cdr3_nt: TGTGCCAGCAGCCACCGAGACAATGAGCAGTTCTTC
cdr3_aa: CASSHRDNEQFF

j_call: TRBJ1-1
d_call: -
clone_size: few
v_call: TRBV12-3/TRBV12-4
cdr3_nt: TGTGCCAGCAGTTTAGTCGCAATGAACACTGAAGCTTTCTTT
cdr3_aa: CASSLVAMNTEAFF

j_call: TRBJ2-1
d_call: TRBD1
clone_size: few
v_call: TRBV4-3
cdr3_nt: TGCGCCAGCAGCCATTCGACAGGGAGAAGCAATGAGCAGTTCTTC
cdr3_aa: CASSHSTGRSNEQFF

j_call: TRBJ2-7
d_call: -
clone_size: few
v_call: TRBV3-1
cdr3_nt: TGTGCCAGCAGGCGAACAGACTTCTACGAGCAGTACTTC
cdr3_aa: CASRRTDFYEQYF

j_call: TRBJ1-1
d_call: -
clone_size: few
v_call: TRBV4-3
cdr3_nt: TGCGCCAGCCGTACAGGGCAGGAGAACACTGAAGCTTTCTTT
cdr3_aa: CASRTGQENTEAFF

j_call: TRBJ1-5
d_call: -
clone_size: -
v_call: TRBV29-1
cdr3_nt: TGCAGCGTTGGGGGGGCAGGGTTACAGCCCCAGCATTTT
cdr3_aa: CSVGGAGLQPQHF

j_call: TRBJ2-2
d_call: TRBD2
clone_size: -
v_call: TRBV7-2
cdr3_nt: TGTGCCAGCAGAGGGATAGCGGGTAGAACCGGGGAGCTGTTTTTT
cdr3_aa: CASRGIAGRTGELFF

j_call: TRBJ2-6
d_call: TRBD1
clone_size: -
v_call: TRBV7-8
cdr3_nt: TGTGCCAGCAGCCTGGGACAGGCGAGCTCTGGGTCCAACGTCCTGACTTTC
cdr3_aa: CASSLGQASSGSNVLTF

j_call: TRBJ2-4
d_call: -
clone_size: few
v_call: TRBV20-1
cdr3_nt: TGCAGTGCTAGAGCTCAGGGCGCGAACATTCAGTACTTC
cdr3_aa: CSARAQGANIQYF

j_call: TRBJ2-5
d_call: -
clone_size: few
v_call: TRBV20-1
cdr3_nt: TGCAGTGCTAGATCGGTCGGTGGAGGAGAGACCCAGTACTTC
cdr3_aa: CSARSVGGGETQYF

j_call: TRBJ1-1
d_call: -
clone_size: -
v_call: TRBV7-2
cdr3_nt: TGTGCCAGCAGCTATTCAACAGGGTCCCTCGAAGCTTTCTTT
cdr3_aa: CASSYSTGSLEAFF

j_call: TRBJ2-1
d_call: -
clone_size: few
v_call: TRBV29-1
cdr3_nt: TGCAGCGTTGAATTTGGCCGGTACTCCTACAATGAGCAGTTCTTC
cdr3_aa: CSVEFGRYSYNEQFF

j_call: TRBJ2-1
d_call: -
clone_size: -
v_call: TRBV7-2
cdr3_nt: TGTGCCAGCAGCTCAGGTCCGGGGAATGAGCAGTTCTTC
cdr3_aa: CASSSGPGNEQFF

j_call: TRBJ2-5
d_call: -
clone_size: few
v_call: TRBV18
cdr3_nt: TGTGCCAGCTCAAGACCGCCTGAAGAGACCCAGTACTTC
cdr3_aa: CASSRPPEETQYF

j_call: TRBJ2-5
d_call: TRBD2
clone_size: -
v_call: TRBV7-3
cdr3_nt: TGTGCCAGCAGCTCGGGGGGGGCCGCTATGGAGACCCAGTACTTC
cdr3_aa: CASSSGGAAMETQYF

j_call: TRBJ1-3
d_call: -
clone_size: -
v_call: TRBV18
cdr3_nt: TGTGCCAGCTCGTACGCGGCACCCAGCTCTGGAAACACCATATATTTT
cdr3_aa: CASSYAAPSSGNTIYF

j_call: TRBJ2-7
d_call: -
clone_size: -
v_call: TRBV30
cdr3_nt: TGTGCCTGGAGTGGCGTGGACACTGCCTACGAGCAGTACTTC
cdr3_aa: CAWSGVDTAYEQYF

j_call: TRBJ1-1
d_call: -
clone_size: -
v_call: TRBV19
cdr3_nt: TGTGCCAGTCACCGCGAGGGCTCGGGTGAAGCTTTCTTT
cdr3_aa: CASHREGSGEAFF

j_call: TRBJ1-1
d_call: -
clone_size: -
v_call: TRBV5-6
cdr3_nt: TGTGCCTACACTTCGACGGAGTCGGGGTCTGAAGCTTTCTTT
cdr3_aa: CAYTSTESGSEAFF

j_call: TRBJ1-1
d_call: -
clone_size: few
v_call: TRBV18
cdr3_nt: TGTGCCAGCTCACTTGGACAGAGGGGTGAAGCTTTCTTT
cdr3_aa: CASSLGQRGEAFF

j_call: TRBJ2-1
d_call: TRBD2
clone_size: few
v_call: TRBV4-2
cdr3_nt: TGTGCCAGCAGCCAAGATGGTAGGCGGGGGAACCTTAACAATGAGCAGTTCTTC
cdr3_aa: CASSQDGRRGNLNNEQFF

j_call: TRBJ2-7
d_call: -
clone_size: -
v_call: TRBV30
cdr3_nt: TGTGCCTGGAGTGTGCTTCATAACGGTGGCGAGCAGTACTTC
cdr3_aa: CAWSVLHNGGEQYF

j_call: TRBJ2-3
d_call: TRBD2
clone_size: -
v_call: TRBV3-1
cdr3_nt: TGTGCCAGCAGCCAAGATAGCGGAACTAGCGGGGATCCGCAGTATTTT
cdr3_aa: CASSQDSGTSGDPQYF

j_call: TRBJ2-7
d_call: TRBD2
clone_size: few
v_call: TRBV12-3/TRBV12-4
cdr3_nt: TGTGCCAGCAGTTGGGAGGGGAGGAACTACGAGCAGTACTTC
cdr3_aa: CASSWEGRNYEQYF

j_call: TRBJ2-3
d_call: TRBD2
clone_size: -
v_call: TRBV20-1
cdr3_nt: TGCAGGGCTAGTGGGGGGGAGCCCACAGATACGCAGTATTTT
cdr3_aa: CRASGGEPTDTQYF

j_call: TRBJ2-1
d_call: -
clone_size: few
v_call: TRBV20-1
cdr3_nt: TGCAGTGCTACCAGGGGGGTCAGCTCCTACAATGAGCAGTTCTTC
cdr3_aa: CSATRGVSSYNEQFF

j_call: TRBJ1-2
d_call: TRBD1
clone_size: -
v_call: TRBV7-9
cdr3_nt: TGTGCCAGCAGCACCGGGACAGGGGATGGCTACACCTTC
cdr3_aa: CASSTGTGDGYTF

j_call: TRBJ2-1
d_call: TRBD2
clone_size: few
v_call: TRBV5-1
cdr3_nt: TGCGCCAGCAGCTCCTCCGGGACTAGCGGGAGGGCCGGCAATGAGCAGTTCTTC
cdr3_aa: CASSSSGTSGRAGNEQFF

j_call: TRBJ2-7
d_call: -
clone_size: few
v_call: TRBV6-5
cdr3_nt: TGTGCCAGCAGTTACGTTCAGGGAAGGTACGAGCAGTACTTC
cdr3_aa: CASSYVQGRYEQYF

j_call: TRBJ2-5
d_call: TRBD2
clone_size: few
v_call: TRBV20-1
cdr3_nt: TGCAGTGCTAGCCGTACTAGCGGGGGGGCGGTGACCCAGTACTTC
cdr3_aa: CSASRTSGGAVTQYF

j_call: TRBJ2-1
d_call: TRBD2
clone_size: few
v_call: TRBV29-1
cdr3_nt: TGCAGCGTCAGCAGCGGGAACAATGAGCAGTTCTTC
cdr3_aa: CSVSSGNNEQFF

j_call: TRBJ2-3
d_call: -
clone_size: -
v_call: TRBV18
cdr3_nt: TGTGCCAGCTCACCACAGACCCACACAGATACGCAGTATTTT
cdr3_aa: CASSPQTHTDTQYF

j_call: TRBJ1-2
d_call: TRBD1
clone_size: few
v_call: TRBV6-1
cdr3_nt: TGTGCCAGCAAACCCTCAGGGGGCGACTATGGCTACACCTTC
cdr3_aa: CASKPSGGDYGYTF

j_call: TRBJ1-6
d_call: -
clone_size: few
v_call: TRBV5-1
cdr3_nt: TGCGCCAGCAGCTTGGACTCGTTAAGCTCCTATAATTCACCCCTCCACTTT
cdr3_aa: CASSLDSLSSYNSPLHF

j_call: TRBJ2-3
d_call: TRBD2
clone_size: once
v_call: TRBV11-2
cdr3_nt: TGTGCCAGCAAGTACCTAGCGGGAGGGACAGATACGCAGTATTTT
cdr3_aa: CASKYLAGGTDTQYF

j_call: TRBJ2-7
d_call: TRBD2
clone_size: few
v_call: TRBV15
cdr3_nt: TGTGCCACCAGCAGAGAGCGGACTAGCGGGACGGGTGGTTACGAGCAGTACTTC
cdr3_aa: CATSRERTSGTGGYEQYF

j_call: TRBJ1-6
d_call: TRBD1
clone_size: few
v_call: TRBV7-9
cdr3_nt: TGTGCCAGCACCCCAAGGACAGGGGGACAGAATTCACCCCTCCACTTT
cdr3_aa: CASTPRTGGQNSPLHF

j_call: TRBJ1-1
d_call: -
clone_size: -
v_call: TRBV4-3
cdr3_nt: TGCGCCAGCAGCCAAGATTTGGGGGGCCTGGACACTGAAGCTTTCTTT
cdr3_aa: CASSQDLGGLDTEAFF

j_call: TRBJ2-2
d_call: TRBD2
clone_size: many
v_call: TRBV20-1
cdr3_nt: TGCAGTGCTAGAGATCCTTCACTAGCGGGGGGCACCGGGGAGCTGTTTTTT
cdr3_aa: CSARDPSLAGGTGELFF

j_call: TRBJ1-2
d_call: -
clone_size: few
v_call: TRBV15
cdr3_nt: TGTGCCACCAGCACCGGGACTGGGGGCTACACCTTC
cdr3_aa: CATSTGTGGYTF

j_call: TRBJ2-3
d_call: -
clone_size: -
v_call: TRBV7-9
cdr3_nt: TGTGCCAGCAGCCCAGGGGCGGCCCCGACAGATACGCAGTATTTT
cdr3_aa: CASSPGAAPTDTQYF

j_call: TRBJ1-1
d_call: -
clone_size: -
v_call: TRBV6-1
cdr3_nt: TGTGCCAGCAGTGAACCGGGGATCCTCACTGAAGCTTTCTTT
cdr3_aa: CASSEPGILTEAFF

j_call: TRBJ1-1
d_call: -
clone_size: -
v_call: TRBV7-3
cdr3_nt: TGTGCCAGCAGCCCGGACTTTTCTGAAGCTTTCTTT
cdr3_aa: CASSPDFSEAFF

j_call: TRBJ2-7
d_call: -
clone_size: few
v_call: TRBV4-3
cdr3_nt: TGCGCCAGCAGCCGCAAGGGCCCTTCCTACGAGCAGTACTTC
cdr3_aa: CASSRKGPSYEQYF

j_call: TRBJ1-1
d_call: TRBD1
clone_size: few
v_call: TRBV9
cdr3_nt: TGTGCCAGCAGCGTAGCCGGACAGGGGTACACTGAAGCTTTCTTT
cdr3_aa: CASSVAGQGYTEAFF

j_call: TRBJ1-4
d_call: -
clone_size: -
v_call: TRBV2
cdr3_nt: TGTGCCAGCAACACAGACGCAACTAATGAAAAACTGTTTTTT
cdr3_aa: CASNTDATNEKLFF

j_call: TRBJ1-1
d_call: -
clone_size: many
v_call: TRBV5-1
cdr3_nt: TGCGCCAGCAGCTTGGCCGGTACAGGGATTGAAGCTTTCTTT
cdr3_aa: CASSLAGTGIEAFF

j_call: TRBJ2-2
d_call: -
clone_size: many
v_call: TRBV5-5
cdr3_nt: TGTGCCAGCAGCCCCCGGGGCCCGAACACCGGGGAGCTGTTTTTT
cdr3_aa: CASSPRGPNTGELFF

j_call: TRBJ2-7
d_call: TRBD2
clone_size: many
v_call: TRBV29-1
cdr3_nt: TGCAGCGTTGCGGCACCTAGCGGGAGTTCGGGGGAGCAGTACTTC
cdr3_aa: CSVAAPSGSSGEQYF

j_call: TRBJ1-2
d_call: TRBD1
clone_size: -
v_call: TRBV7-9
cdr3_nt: TGTGCCAGCAGCTACGACAGGGGGCTGTTCGGCTACACCTTC
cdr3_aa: CASSYDRGLFGYTF